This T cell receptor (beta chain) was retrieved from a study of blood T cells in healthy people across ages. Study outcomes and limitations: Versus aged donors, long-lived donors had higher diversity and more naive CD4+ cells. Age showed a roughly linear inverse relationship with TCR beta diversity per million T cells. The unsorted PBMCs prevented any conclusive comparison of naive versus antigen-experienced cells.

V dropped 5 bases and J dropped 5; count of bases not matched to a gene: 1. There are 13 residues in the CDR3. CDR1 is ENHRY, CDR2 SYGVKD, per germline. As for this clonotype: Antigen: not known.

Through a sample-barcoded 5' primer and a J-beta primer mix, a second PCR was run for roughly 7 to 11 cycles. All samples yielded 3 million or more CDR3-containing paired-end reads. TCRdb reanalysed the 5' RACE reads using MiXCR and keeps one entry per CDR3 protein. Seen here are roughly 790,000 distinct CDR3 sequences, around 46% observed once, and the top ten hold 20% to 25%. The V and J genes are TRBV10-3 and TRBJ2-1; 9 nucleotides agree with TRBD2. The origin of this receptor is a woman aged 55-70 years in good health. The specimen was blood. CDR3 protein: CAISSGGNNEQFF. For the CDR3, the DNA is TGTGCCATCAGTAGCGGGGGGAACAATGAGCAGTTCTTC.